This entry describes one TCR beta chain. Mouse gene names and germline throughout. The read stops 1 residue short of the end of the CDR3; the missing end is completed from the germline J gene. This entry is derived from a study of tissue T cells after allogeneic stem cell transplantation. The CDR3 totals 11 residues. Germline CDR1 FNHDT, CDR2 SITEND (reference sequence). Trimming cost V 4 bases and J 4 bases, with 6 bases left between them. Method: immunoSEQ multiplex PCR; TCRdb's copy keeps in-frame clones and lacks some. The profile shows about 630 clones, around 68% of them singletons. The clonotype comes from a female BALB/c mouse in good health. The MHC haplotype of the strain is H2-d. The sample comprised lymph node tissue. The V and J genes are TRBV19 and TRBJ2-7, with D hard to call. The CDR3 here is CASSQQYEQYF. Incomplete CDR3 DNA: TGTGCCAGCAGTCAACAGTATGAACAGTAC.